This T cell receptor beta chain was recovered during a study of blood T cell repertoires in COVID-19 (dated by TCRdb to the early 2020s). Concerning the study at large: Samples from collaborators originated in the United States, Italy and Spain and spanned both the acute and convalescent phases of COVID-19. The material from the prospective study consisted of cDNA or gDNA derived from T cells, B-cell-depleted T cells, or PBMCs. Subjects who had been exposed to COVID-19, were actively infected with it, or had recovered from it provided the deeply sampled blood TCRbeta repertoires that made up the dataset. A freely available public database, intended as a resource for researchers studying the immune response to SARS-CoV-2, is where the repertoires were released. The samples were drawn from two sources: the first 160 participants of the ongoing ImmuneRACE study, and some 1,300 subjects contributed by 6 global collaborators. A de-identified subject ID, COVID-19 status, age in years and sex were almost always included in the sample metadata. Where HLA class I and class II types were available, the types were taken from metadata supplied by the sample provider, not from assay-based typing.

Broad study findings and their caveats: The quantity of clinical and demographic metadata differed by source and by participant and was supplied without curation.

The immunoSEQ Assay, a bias-controlled multiplex PCR, was used to amplify TCRbeta CDR3 regions from genomic DNA. Turning to the authors' computational methods: Nucleated cell counts per sample were estimated from amplification of reference gene primers within the assay. To quantify the absolute abundance of each unique TCRbeta CDR3 rearrangement, sequence reads were collapsed and filtered. For each sample, productive Simpson clonality was calculated as the square root of Simpson's diversity index across productive rearrangements. TCRdb stores this immuneACCESS table with in-frame sequences only. Part of the clones is absent; in the studies checked, under half of the shortfall reflects unresolved V genes, and no reason is known for the rest. That table supplies the V and J calls and clone size; D and trimming were determined from the DNA. Present in this sample are 150,000 to 200,000 clones, roughly three quarters of which were seen just once. In total, the top ten clones hold almost 6% of the sample.

One collaborating source in Seattle enrolled patients while the patients were actively infected and followed the patients over time throughout the course of disease. The collaborating institutions used their own protocols to collect whole blood in K2EDTA tubes. For TCRbeta analysis, collaborator samples were shipped as frozen whole blood, as isolated PBMCs, or as DNA extracted from either sample type. In the case of this clone: Its antigen specificity is not known. No base quality values were provided; no much bigger clone lies one nucleotide off.

This clonotype was sampled from a middle-aged woman with COVID-19, enrolled during active disease. Sequencing input: peripheral blood.

The nucleotide sequence is TGTGCCAGCAACGTTCTAGCGGAAAGCTCTGGGGCCAACGTCCTGACTTTC. Its protein is CASNVLAESSGANVLTF. The sequence is built from TRBV11-2 and TRBJ2-6, and 7 junction bases match TRBD2. From the cysteine through the phenylalanine, the CDR3 covers 17 amino acids. The entry retains the CDR3 DNA only, 51 bases that are in frame from base 1. The germline V end is reduced by 7 bases and the J end by 0 bases; junction bases left unmatched: 9. Via the germline V gene, CDR1 is SGHAT and CDR2 FQNNGV.